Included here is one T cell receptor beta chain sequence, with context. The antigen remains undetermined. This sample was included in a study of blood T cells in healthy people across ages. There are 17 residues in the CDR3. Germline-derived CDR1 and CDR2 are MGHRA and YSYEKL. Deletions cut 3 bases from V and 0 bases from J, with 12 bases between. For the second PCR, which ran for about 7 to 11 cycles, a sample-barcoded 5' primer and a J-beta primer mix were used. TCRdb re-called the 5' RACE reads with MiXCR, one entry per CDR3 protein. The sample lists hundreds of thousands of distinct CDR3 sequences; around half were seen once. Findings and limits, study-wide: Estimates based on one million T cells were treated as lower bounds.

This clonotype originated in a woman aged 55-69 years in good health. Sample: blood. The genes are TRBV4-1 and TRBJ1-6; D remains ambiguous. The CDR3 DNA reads TGCGCCAGCAGCCAGAGGGCTGAAACCTCCTATAATTCACCCCTCCACTTT. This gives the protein CASSQRAETSYNSPLHF.